This T cell receptor (beta chain) was obtained from a study of identifying expanded T cells in peripheral blood. General study findings and limits: Technical replicates showed approximately 1.2 changed clones; two weeks roughly 16; four weeks 19. Two-week clone count variance significantly increased as total template count grew.

Collection occurred without any documented infections or immune events in donors. The CDR3 extends over 17 amino acids. The J segment lost 4 bases and the V segment lost 1 base, leaving 10 bases of the junction unmatched. In germline, CDR1 is LNHNV, CDR2 YYDKDF (reference sequence). The count of this clone is one. Its antigen is unidentified. Using immunoSEQ multiplex PCR, the repertoire was profiled, and TCRdb retains in-frame clones only, with some absent. The table lists 85,000 to 95,000 clones, almost 90% of them singletons. Material: blood. The rearrangement joins TRBV15 to TRBJ1-2; 9 bases are shared with TRBD1. The TCR sequence derives from a person between 18 and 69 years old in good health. CDR3 protein: CATSRAGTGSGVYGYTF. The CDR3 DNA sequence: TGTGCCACCAGCAGAGCAGGGACAGGGAGTGGGGTCTATGGCTACACCTTC.